Listed here are 20 T cell receptor beta chains from one sample, sequenced in a study of molecular identifiers for immune sequencing clone quantification. TCRdb independently ran MiXCR on the PCR reads; one entry per CDR3 protein. The repertoire holds more than 450,000 distinct CDR3 sequences, with about 20% as singletons. Input material: naive CD8+ T cells from blood, with Jurkat cell RNA spiked in. Documented subset: FACS-sorted CD8+CD4-CCR7+CD45RA+ naive T cells. The receptors derive from a human donor in good health. Some libraries in this study had Jurkat cell RNA spiked in.

This clonotype came up many times. The gene calls are TRBV29-1 and TRBJ1-1, with D tentatively TRBD1 (5 bases). The ends were cut back, 7 bases at V and 4 bases at J, with 16 bases in the middle. The CDR3 runs to 13 residues. Germline V gene sequence: CDR1 SQVTM, CDR2 ANQGSEA. CDR3 in DNA: TGCAGCGCTTACCCCCAGGGCGCCACTGAAGCTTTCTTT. This translates into CSAYPQGATEAFF.

This sequence joins TRBV29-1 and TRBJ1-4; 7 positions agree with TRBD1. After removal of 8 bases from V and 3 bases from J, the junction contained 6 bases not matched to a gene. This CDR3 comprises 13 residues. Germline CDR1 and CDR2: SQVTM and ANQGSEA. In DNA form, the CDR3 reads TGCAGCTTCAGGGGGGCGGCTAATGAAAAACTGTTTTTT. It is translated as CSFRGAANEKLFF.

A note on this clonotype: One base away lies a much larger clone, so this may be a sequencing read error. The CDR3 does not end in the conserved phenylalanine or tryptophan, so this is likely a read error. The genes are TRBV2 and TRBJ2-3; weak D call: TRBD2 (7 bases). Germline V gives CDR1 SNHLY, CDR2 FYNNEI. V was clipped by 4 bases and J by 1 base, with 24 bases between them. This CDR3 spans 19 amino acids. The CDR3 spells CASSGTPPGGRAGTDTQYY. CDR3 sequence (DNA): TGTGCCAGCAGTGGGACCCCCCCCGGGGGGCGTGCGGGCACAGATACGCAGTATTAT.

This clonotype was seen ten or more times. This chain joins TRBV20-1 and TRBJ2-3; weak D call: TRBD2 (6 bases). Looked up from germline, CDR1 is DFQATT and CDR2 is SNEGSKA (reference sequence). Trimming stripped 2 bases from V and 5 bases from J, with 11 bases between. This CDR3 is 13 amino acids long. In nucleotides, the CDR3 is TGCAGTGCTAGACGGATAGCGGAAGATACGCAGTATTTT. Translating it yields CSARRIAEDTQYF.

The rearrangement links TRBV4-2 to TRBJ2-2, with D maybe TRBD2 (7 bases). The CDR3 runs to 15 residues. V lost 8 bases, J lost 1 base, and 14 bases lay in between. CDR1 is LGHNA and CDR2 is YNFKEQ in the germline V gene. The CDR3 loop is CASGGGGQNTGELFF. In DNA, the CDR3 is TGTGCCAGCGGGGGAGGGGGGCAGAACACCGGGGAGCTGTTTTTT.

The CDR3 region has the DNA TGTGCCAGCAGCGGGAACCAGGGGGCCTTTCTAGATACGCAGTATTTT. The encoded protein is CASSGNQGAFLDTQYF. The rearrangement joins TRBV9 to TRBJ2-3; 8 bases fit TRBD1. V dropped 3 bases and J dropped 5; count of bases not matched to a gene: 11. Germline values: CDR1 SGDLS, CDR2 YYNGEE. The CDR3 spans 16 residues.

For the CDR3, the DNA is TGTGCCAGCAGCTTGGTGGGGGACGCAGCCAGGGCCTACGAGCAGTACTTC. This codes for CASSLVGDAARAYEQYF. This chain links TRBV5-4 with TRBJ2-7; tentatively, D is TRBD1 or TRBD2 (5 bases each). Trimming pared 0 bases from V and 2 bases from J, leaving 18 bases between. Germline CDR1 reads SGHNT; CDR2 reads YYREEE (reference sequence). The CDR3 runs 17 residues. The variable domain in full, completed from reference TRBV5-4 and TRBJ2-7, reads ETGVTQSPTHLIKTRGQQVTLRCSSQSGHNTVSWYQQALGQGPQFIFQYYREEENGRGNFPPRFSGLQFPNYSSELNVNALELDDSALYLCASSLVGDAARAYEQYFGPGTRLTVT.

There are many counts of this clonotype. The rearrangement joins TRBV4-1 to TRBJ2-1, with TRBD1 as a possible D gene (6 bases). The germline V gene has CDR1 MGHRA and CDR2 YSYEKL. Trimming stripped 5 bases from V and 10 bases from J, with 15 bases between. The CDR3 spans 13 residues. The DNA for the CDR3 is TGCGCCAGCAGCGCCAGGGGATCATACGAGCAGTTCTTC. As protein: CASSARGSYEQFF.

This clonotype has just a few counts. The V gene is TRBV30, the J gene TRBJ2-3, with D hard to call. The CDR3 is 14 amino acids. V lost 4 bases to trimming and J lost 0 bases, with 11 bases between them. The germline CDR1 and CDR2 sequences are GTSNPN and SVGIG (reference sequence). CDR3 nucleotide sequence: TGTGCCTGGACCAGGACCACTAGCACAGATACGCAGTATTTT. It specifies CAWTRTTSTDTQYF. Full variable domain (remainder filled in from reference TRBV30 and TRBJ2-3): SQTIHQWPATLVQPVGSPLSLECTVEGTSNPNLYWYRQAAGRGLQLLFYSVGIGQISSEVPQNLSASRPQDRQFILSSKKLLLSDSGFYLCAWTRTTSTDTQYFGPGTRLTVL.

The chain recombines TRBV7-6 with TRBJ2-7, with D maybe TRBD1 (5 bases). Germline CDR1 SGHVS, CDR2 FNYEAQ. CDR3 length: 13 residues. V was shortened by 6 bases and J by 5 bases, with 14 bases between the two germline ends. CDR3 loop: CASSGAQANEQYF. In DNA form, the CDR3 reads TGTGCCAGCAGTGGGGCGCAAGCCAACGAGCAGTACTTC.

This chain connects TRBV6-5 to TRBJ2-3, with D perhaps given as TRBD1 or TRBD2 (6 bases each). Germline values: CDR1 MNHEY, CDR2 SVGAGI. The CDR3 is made up of 14 amino acids. V dropped 7 bases and J dropped 6 bases, with 17 bases sitting between them. CDR3: CASKGGPRRDTQYF. The CDR3 nucleotides read TGTGCCAGCAAGGGGGGCCCGAGGAGGGATACGCAGTATTTT.

The sample holds many counts of this clonotype. The J gene is TRBJ2-7, the V gene TRBV21-1; TRBD1, as called in the table, went unchecked against the DNA. TRBV21-1 is a recognized pseudogene. The CDR3 has 17 amino acids. CDR3 loop: CASPIPPLSGRRDEQYF. CDR3 DNA: TGTGCCAGCCCTATTCCCCCCCTCAGCGGTAGACGGGACGAGCAGTACTTC.

V is TRBV18 and J is TRBJ2-2; 8 bases are shared with TRBD1. The CDR3 contains 19 residues. CDR1 and CDR2 from the germline V gene are KGHSH and LQKENI. V was clipped by 1 base and J by 0 bases; unmatched bases: 10. CDR3: CASSPLAGGSNTNTGELFF. The CDR3 DNA sequence: TGTGCCAGCTCACCACTGGCAGGGGGCTCCAACACGAACACCGGGGAGCTGTTTTTT.

This clonotype has more than one count but fewer than ten. The J gene is TRBJ1-2, the V gene TRBV4-1; perhaps TRBD1 as D (6 bases). This CDR3 has 14 residues. V was shortened by 1 base and J by 3 bases, with 9 bases between the two germline ends. Germline-derived CDR1 and CDR2 are MGHRA and YSYEKL. The CDR3 sequence: CASSQAGQYYGYTF. CDR3 coding DNA: TGCGCCAGCAGCCAAGCCGGACAGTACTATGGCTACACCTTC.

This clonotype showed up just a few times. The chain carries TRBV4-3 and TRBJ1-2, with D perhaps matching TRBD1 (5 bases). Germline V lookup: CDR1 LGHNA, CDR2 YSLEER. V lost 0 bases, J lost 0 bases, and 11 bases lay in between. This CDR3 is built from 16 residues. The CDR3 bases are TGCGCCAGCAGCCAAGAGGAACAGGCCACTAACTATGGCTACACCTTC. Translated: CASSQEEQATNYGYTF.

This clonotype appeared many times. The chain couples TRBV5-1 to TRBJ2-7; 10 bases map to TRBD1. In germline, CDR1 is SGHRS, CDR2 YFSETQ. The CDR3 covers 16 residues. Unmatched junction bases numbered 8, after V lost 1 base and J lost 4 bases. The CDR3 nucleotides read TGCGCCAGCAGCTTGTACCGGGACAGGGGAGGTTACGAGCAGTACTTC. This encodes CASSLYRDRGGYEQYF.

This clonotype occurred a few times. The V gene is TRBV4-3, the J gene TRBJ2-5; tentatively, D is TRBD1 (5 bases). Germline CDR1 LGHNA, CDR2 YSLEER. This CDR3 is built from 15 residues. The germline V and J ends were trimmed by 0 bases and 5 bases, with 13 bases remaining between them. CDR3 nucleotides: TGCGCCAGCAGCCAAGATTCTTCAGGGTATGAGACCCAGTACTTC. Protein product: CASSQDSSGYETQYF.

This rearrangement joins TRBV27 to TRBJ2-2, with D perhaps matching TRBD1 (6 bases). CDR3 length equals 16 residues. CDR1 is MNHEY, CDR2 SMNVEV, per germline (reference sequence). Trimming cost V 2 bases and J 5 bases, with 15 bases left between them. CDR3 in DNA: TGTGCCAGCAGTTTAGTGGCGGGCACAGGGACCGGGGAGCTGTTTTTT. Encoded protein: CASSLVAGTGTGELFF.

This clonotype was recorded at least ten times. The J gene is TRBJ2-5, the V gene TRBV28; D gene unclear. Trimming left V 5 bases short and J 2 bases short, with 21 bases between. Germline CDR1 MDHEN, CDR2 SYDVKM. The CDR3 has 17 residues. The CDR3 loop reads CASSTYQERPPQETQYF. For the CDR3, the DNA is TGTGCCAGCAGTACTTACCAAGAACGGCCCCCACAAGAGACCCAGTACTTC.

With regard to this clonotype: Given a much more abundant clone one base away, this may be a read error. The chain uses TRBV2 and TRBJ1-4, with D hard to call. From germline, CDR1 is SNHLY and CDR2 FYNNEI. The CDR3 runs to 15 residues. CDR3 in amino acids: CASSEGPATSEKLFF. CDR3 DNA sequence: TGTGCCAGCAGTGAAGGGCCGGCAACTAGTGAAAAACTGTTTTTT. Full variable domain (rest looked up from reference TRBV2 and TRBJ1-4): EPEVTQTPSHQVTQMGQEVILRCVPISNHLYFYWYRQILGQKVEFLVSFYNNEISEKSEIFDDQFSVERPDGSNFTLKIRSTKLEDSAMYFCASSEGPATSEKLFFGSGTQLSVL.